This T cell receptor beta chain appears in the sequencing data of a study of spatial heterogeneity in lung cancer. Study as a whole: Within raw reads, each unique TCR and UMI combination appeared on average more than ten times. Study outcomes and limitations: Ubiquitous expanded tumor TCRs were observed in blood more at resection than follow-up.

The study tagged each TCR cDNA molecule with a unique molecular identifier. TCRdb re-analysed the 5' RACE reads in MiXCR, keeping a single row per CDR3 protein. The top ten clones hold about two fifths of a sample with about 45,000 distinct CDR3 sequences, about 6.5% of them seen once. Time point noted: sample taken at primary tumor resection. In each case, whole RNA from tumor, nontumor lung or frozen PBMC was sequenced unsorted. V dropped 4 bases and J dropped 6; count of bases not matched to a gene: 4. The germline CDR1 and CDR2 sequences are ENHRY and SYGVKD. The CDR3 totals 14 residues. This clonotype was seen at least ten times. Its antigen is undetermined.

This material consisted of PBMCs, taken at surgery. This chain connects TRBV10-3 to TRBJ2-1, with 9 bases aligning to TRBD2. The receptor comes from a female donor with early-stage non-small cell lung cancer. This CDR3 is CAISVGTSSNEQFF. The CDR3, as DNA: TGTGCCATCAGTGTGGGGACTAGCTCCAATGAGCAGTTCTTC.